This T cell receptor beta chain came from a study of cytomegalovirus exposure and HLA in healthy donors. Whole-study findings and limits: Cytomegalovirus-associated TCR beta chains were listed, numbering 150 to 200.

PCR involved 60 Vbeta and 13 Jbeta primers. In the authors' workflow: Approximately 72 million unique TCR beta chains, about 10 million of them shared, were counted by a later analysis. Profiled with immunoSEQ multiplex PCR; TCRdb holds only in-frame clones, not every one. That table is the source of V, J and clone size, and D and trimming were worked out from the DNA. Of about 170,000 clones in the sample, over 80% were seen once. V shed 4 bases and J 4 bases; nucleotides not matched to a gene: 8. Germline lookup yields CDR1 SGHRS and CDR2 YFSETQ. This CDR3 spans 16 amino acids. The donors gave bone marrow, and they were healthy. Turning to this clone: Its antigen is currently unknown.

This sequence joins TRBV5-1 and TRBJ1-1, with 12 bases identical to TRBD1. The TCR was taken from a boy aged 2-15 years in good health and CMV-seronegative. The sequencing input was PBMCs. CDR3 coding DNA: TGCGCCAGCAGCCCGGGGACAGGGGGCGTGGGCACTGAAGCTTTCTTT. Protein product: CASSPGTGGVGTEAFF.